The 5 T cell receptor beta chains reported below all come from one sample, sequenced in a study of Ad26.COV2.S vaccination and SARS-CoV-2 variants (dated by TCRdb to the early 2020s). Library generation was performed with the immunoSEQ multiplex PCR assay. In TCRdb, the immuneACCESS table is reduced to in-frame sequences with V and J assigned. These tables do not hold every clone; where another copy was compared, an unresolved V gene accounts for under half, and the others remain unexplained. In this sample the table shows fewer than 900,000 clones, more than 80% of which occur a single time. The biggest ten clones account for approximately 1.5% of the sample. The treatment or condition tag for this specimen amounts to: around 19 received Ad26.COV2.S at low or high dose, single or two shots; roughly five received placebo; per-sample allocation not given. Repertoires of vaccine and placebo recipients were sequenced from samples taken on day 63 after the first injection.

The source was peripheral blood, collected in a trial of Ad26.COV2.S vaccine versus placebo. These receptors originate from a person between 18 and 65 years old who received the Ad26.COV2.S COVID-19 vaccine or a placebo.

The chain links TRBV19 to TRBJ2-5; D might be TRBD2 (6 bases). V lost 4 bases to trimming and J lost 4 bases, with 10 bases between them. The CDR3 length is 13 residues. CDR1 is LNHDA, CDR2 SQIVND, per germline (reference sequence). The CDR3, as DNA: TGTGCCAGTAGTACGACTAGGCGAGAGACCCAGTACTTC. This translates into CASSTTRRETQYF.

The chain joins TRBV5-1 to TRBJ2-7, with D possibly matching TRBD2 (6 bases). The germline gives CDR1 SGHRS, CDR2 YFSETQ. V was pared by 4 bases and J by 3 bases, with 14 bases between. The CDR3 runs 14 residues. The CDR3 nucleotides read TGCGCCAGCAGCCCTCGGGACTTAAACTACGAGCAGTACTTC. It codes for CASSPRDLNYEQYF.

V gene TRBV7-9 combines with J gene TRBJ2-7, with TRBD2 matching over 7 bases. From germline, CDR1 is SEHNR and CDR2 FQNEAQ (reference sequence). The CDR3 totals 14 residues. The junction had 10 bases not matched to a gene; V was cut back by 4 bases and J by 7 bases. The CDR3 loop is CASSSWGGAREQYF. Written as DNA, the CDR3 is TGTGCCAGCAGCTCCTGGGGGGGAGCGAGGGAGCAGTACTTC.

The chain joins TRBV11-1 to TRBJ2-5; no reliable D call. Trimming cost V 8 bases and J 3 bases, with 4 bases left between them. This CDR3 region has 10 residues. Germline loops: CDR1 SGHAT, CDR2 FQDESV (reference sequence). Here the CDR3 DNA reads TGTGCCAGCGGGGAAGAGACCCAGTACTTC. Translated, it gives CASGEETQYF.

The chain recombines TRBV23-1 with TRBJ2-4, with TRBD1 matching over 7 bases. TRBV23-1 is known as an ORF, though its function is uncertain. The CDR3 sequence is 15 residues long. V was pared by 4 bases and J by 1 base, with 4 bases of the junction left unmatched. CDR3 DNA sequence: TGCGCCAGCAGTCCGACAGGGTCCGCCAAAAACATTCAGTACTTC. It translates to CASSPTGSAKNIQYF.